The clone carrying this T cell receptor (beta chain) appeared once. Data came from immunoSEQ multiplex PCR; TCRdb stores just in-frame clones and leaves some out. Here the sample spans about 62,000 clones, 70% to 90% being singletons. Germline CDR1 reads LGHNA; CDR2 reads YNFKEQ. The J segment lost 2 bases and the V segment lost 1 base, leaving 13 bases of the junction unmatched. The CDR3 consists of 19 residues. This entry is derived from a study of technical replicates of blood from a handful of donors. The specimen sequenced was PBMCs. The source of this sequence is a human donor in good health. Some clones in this sample may be carry-over from other donors' samples. This chain uses TRBV4-2 with TRBJ2-7, with 11 bases that match TRBD2. The chain's CDR3 is CASSQAINAGLAAPYEQYF. CDR3 in DNA: TGTGCCAGCAGCCAAGCGATAAACGCGGGACTAGCGGCCCCCTACGAGCAGTACTTC.